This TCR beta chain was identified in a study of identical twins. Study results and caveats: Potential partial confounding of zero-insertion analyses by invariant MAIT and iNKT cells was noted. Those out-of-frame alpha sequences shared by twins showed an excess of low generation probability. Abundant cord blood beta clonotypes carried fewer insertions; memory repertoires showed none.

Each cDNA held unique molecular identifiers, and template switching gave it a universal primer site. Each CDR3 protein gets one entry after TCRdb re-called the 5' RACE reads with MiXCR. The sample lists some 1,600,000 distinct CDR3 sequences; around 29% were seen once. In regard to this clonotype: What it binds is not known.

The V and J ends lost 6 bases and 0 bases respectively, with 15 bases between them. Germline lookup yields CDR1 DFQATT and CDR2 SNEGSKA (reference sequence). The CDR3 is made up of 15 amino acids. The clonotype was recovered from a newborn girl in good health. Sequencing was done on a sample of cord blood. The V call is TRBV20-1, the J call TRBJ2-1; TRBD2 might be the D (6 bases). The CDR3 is CSARTGLSSYNEQFF. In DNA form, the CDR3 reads TGCAGTGCCCGTACGGGACTGAGCTCCTACAATGAGCAGTTCTTC.